One and the same sample provided the 29 T cell receptor beta chains below, sequenced in a study of control samples from healthy donors and cancer patients. The protocol was immunoSEQ multiplex PCR, while the TCRdb copy is restricted to in-frame clones and leaves out a portion. The top ten clones hold 7.8% of a sample with 95,000 to 150,000 clones, just over 90% of them seen once. The specimen was blood. The receptors here all came from a woman between 18 and 30 years old in good health.

The V gene is TRBV12-3 or TRBV12-4, the J gene TRBJ1-5; D uncertain. The CDR3 is 13 amino acids. V was pared by 3 bases and J by 6 bases, with 9 bases between. DNA of the CDR3: TGTGCCAGCAGTTTGAAGGAGGGTCAGCCCCAGCATTTT. Its translation is CASSLKEGQPQHF.

The chain links TRBV9 to TRBJ2-5; the D call may be TRBD1 or TRBD2 (6 bases each). Germline CDR1 SGDLS, CDR2 YYNGEE. CDR3 length equals 14 residues. V shed 3 bases and J shed 2 bases, with 11 bases lying between them. The CDR3, as DNA: TGTGCCAGCAGCGCGGGGGACATTCAAGAGACCCAGTACTTC. It yields the protein CASSAGDIQETQYF.

The chain has TRBV12-3 or TRBV12-4 and TRBJ1-2; 11 nucleotides agree with TRBD1. After removal of 6 bases from V and 7 bases from J, the junction contained 4 bases not matched to a gene. The CDR3 is 13 amino acids. The CDR3: CASSPGQGVGYTF. CDR3 coding DNA: TGTGCCAGCAGCCCGGGACAGGGGGTTGGCTACACCTTC.

The rearrangement joins TRBV9 to TRBJ2-2; 8 bases align to TRBD2. Germline V gene data show CDR1 as SGDLS and CDR2 as YYNGEE. V was pared by 6 bases and J by 5 bases, with 3 bases of the junction left unmatched. This CDR3 comprises 13 residues. This CDR3 reads CASTRGGTGELFF. Written as DNA, the CDR3 is TGTGCCAGCACCCGGGGGGGAACCGGGGAGCTGTTTTTT.

The chain combines TRBV6-2 or TRBV6-3 with TRBJ1-1; D unresolved. This CDR3 region has 14 residues. With 4 bases removed from V and 7 bases from J, the gap between germline ends came to 16 bases. Germline CDR1 reads MNHEY; CDR2 reads SVGEGT. The CDR3 DNA is TGTGCCAGCAGTTCCGGACCCCCCCGGGGTGAAGCTTTCTTT. The encoded protein is CASSSGPPRGEAFF.

The chain couples TRBV7-2 to TRBJ1-4; D not certain. The CDR3 contains 14 residues. With 5 bases removed from V and 5 bases from J, the gap between germline ends came to 12 bases. CDR1 SGHTA and CDR2 FQGNSA come from the germline V gene. CDR3 sequence: CASSPGQGNEKLFF. In DNA, the CDR3 is TGTGCCAGCAGCCCCGGGCAAGGGAATGAAAAACTGTTTTTT.

This chain links TRBV6-1 with TRBJ2-7; TRBD2 aligns across 7 bases. Germline assignment: CDR1 MNHNS and CDR2 SASEGT. V was clipped by 6 bases and J by 3 bases; unmatched bases: 8. The CDR3 loop spans 14 amino acids. The CDR3 sequence is CASSNGEGLYEQYF. DNA for the CDR3: TGTGCCAGCAGCAACGGGGAGGGACTCTACGAGCAGTACTTC.

V gene TRBV7-6 combines with J gene TRBJ1-4; D remains unclear. The CDR3 has 15 amino acids. Germline values: CDR1 SGHVS, CDR2 FNYEAQ. Trimming cost V 7 bases and J 8 bases, with 20 bases left between them. The CDR3 bases are TGTGCCAGCACTGCCTCTAACGGACGGAACGAAAAACTGTTTTTT. Protein: CASTASNGRNEKLFF. Drawing the rest from reference TRBV7-6 and TRBJ1-4, the complete variable domain is GAGVSQSPRYKVTKRGQDVALRCDPISGHVSLYWYRQALGQGPEFLTYFNYEAQQDKSGLPNDRFSAERPEGSISTLTIQRTEQRDSAMYRCASTASNGRNEKLFFGSGTQLSVL.

The chain links TRBV19 to TRBJ2-1; 9 bases line up with TRBD1. Germline V gene sequence: CDR1 LNHDA, CDR2 SQIVND (reference sequence). V shed 7 bases and J 1 base; nucleotides not matched to a gene: 8. The CDR3 spans 16 residues. The CDR3 coding sequence is TGTGCCAGTACCCCGACAGGGGGTCCGTCCTACAATGAGCAGTTCTTC. Amino acids: CASTPTGGPSYNEQFF.

This clone has a handful of counts. The chain carries TRBV15 and TRBJ2-6; D is undetermined. Per the germline V gene, CDR1 is LNHNV and CDR2 is YYDKDF (reference sequence). There are 17 residues in the CDR3. Trimming cost V 3 bases and J 4 bases, with 16 bases left between them. CDR3 nucleotide sequence: TGTGCCACCAGCAGGCCCCCCGGATCTTCCGGGGCCAACGTCCTGACTTTC. Encoded protein: CATSRPPGSSGANVLTF. The full variable domain, rest sourced from reference TRBV15 and TRBJ2-6, is DAMVIQNPRYQVTQFGKPVTLSCSQTLNHNVMYWYQQKSSQAPKLLFHYYDKDFNNEADTPDNFQSRRPNTSFCFLDIRSPGLGDTAMYLCATSRPPGSSGANVLTFGAGSRLTVL.

The sample holds a few counts of this clone. V gene TRBV5-1 combines with J gene TRBJ1-2; 7 nucleotides agree with TRBD1. This CDR3 contains 15 residues. Germline V gene sequence: CDR1 SGHRS, CDR2 YFSETQ. The J segment lost 6 bases and the V segment lost 4 bases, leaving 12 bases of the junction unmatched. DNA of the CDR3: TGCGCCAGCAGCACAACCTGGACAGGCTATAATGGCTACACCTTC. Amino acid sequence: CASSTTWTGYNGYTF.

The chain employs TRBV7-2 and TRBJ2-7, with TRBD2 matching 11 bases. J lost 7 bases, V lost 2 bases, and 7 bases had no gene match. This CDR3 comprises 15 residues. CDR1 SGHTA and CDR2 FQGNSA come from the germline V gene. The CDR3: CASSLMGLADPEQYF. CDR3 nucleotide sequence: TGTGCCAGCAGCTTAATGGGACTAGCGGACCCTGAGCAGTACTTC.

The chain recombines TRBV28 with TRBJ2-7; TRBD1 matches at 8 bases. CDR3 length: 15 residues. CDR1 and CDR2 (germline): MDHEN, SYDVKM. The V and J ends lost 3 bases and 3 bases, in that order; junction bases with no gene match: 7. CDR3 sequence: CASSFMTGVGYEQYF. In DNA form, the CDR3 reads TGTGCCAGCAGTTTTATGACAGGGGTAGGCTACGAGCAGTACTTC.

This clone appeared a single time. The chain links TRBV24-1 to TRBJ2-1; TRBD2 aligns across 12 bases. The ends lost 3 bases at V and 9 bases at J; junction bases unmatched: 5. Looked up from germline, CDR1 is KGHDR and CDR2 is SFDVKD. The CDR3 is 15 amino acids. In DNA form, the CDR3 reads TGTGCCACCAGTGATCTAGCGGGAGGGCCGGGTGAGCAGTTCTTC. Encoded protein: CATSDLAGGPGEQFF.

The chain is built from TRBV30 and TRBJ1-4, with a weak D call TRBD1 (6 bases). From germline, CDR1 is GTSNPN and CDR2 SVGIG (reference sequence). CDR3 size: 13 residues. CDR3 amino acids: CAGAAAAGEKLFF. DNA for the CDR3: TGTGCGGGGGCCGCTGCTGCTGGTGAAAAACTGTTTTTT.

The V call is TRBV7-3, the J call TRBJ1-1; a weak D match, TRBD1 (5 bases). Trimming removed 2 bases at V and 5 bases at J, with 12 bases between. Looked up from germline, CDR1 is SGHTA and CDR2 is FQGTGA. The CDR3 length is 14 residues. The CDR3 loop reads CASSLSGGSTEAFF. The DNA for the CDR3 is TGTGCCAGCAGCTTATCGGGGGGAAGTACTGAAGCTTTCTTT.

V usage is TRBV19 and J usage is TRBJ2-4, with D unclear. Trimming stripped 4 bases from V and 0 bases from J, with 10 bases between. Germline V CDR1 and CDR2: LNHDA, SQIVND (reference sequence). The CDR3 is 15 residues long. Here the CDR3 reads CASSSSRLAKNIQYF. The DNA for the CDR3 is TGTGCCAGTAGTAGTTCCCGACTAGCCAAAAACATTCAGTACTTC. Using reference TRBV19 and TRBJ2-4 for the parts outside the CDR3, the full variable domain is DGGITQSPKYLFRKEGQNVTLSCEQNLNHDAMYWYRQDPGQGLRLIYYSQIVNDFQKGDIAEGYSVSREKKESFPLTVTSAQKNPTAFYLCASSSSRLAKNIQYFGAGTRLSVL.

V and J are TRBV28 and TRBJ1-1; TRBD1 might be the D (5 bases). CDR3 length: 14 residues. Trimming took 6 bases from V and 4 from J, leaving 15 bases between them. The V gene's germline CDR1 is MDHEN and CDR2 SYDVKM. CDR3 amino acids: CASSSILGVTEAFF. DNA for the CDR3: TGTGCCAGCAGCTCAATACTGGGGGTCACTGAAGCTTTCTTT. Using reference TRBV28 and TRBJ1-1 for the parts outside the CDR3, the full variable domain is DVKVTQSSRYLVKRTGEKVFLECVQDMDHENMFWYRQDPGLGLRLIYFSYDVKMKEKGDIPEGYSVSREKKERFSLILESASTNQTSMYLCASSSILGVTEAFFGQGTRLTVV.

V gene TRBV6-5 combines with J gene TRBJ1-1, with 9 bases that match TRBD1. The CDR3 runs to 15 residues. Germline-derived CDR1 and CDR2 are MNHEY and SVGAGI. V shed 5 bases, J shed 3 bases, and the junction held 7 bases outside the gene matches. The CDR3 region has the DNA TGTGCCAGCAGTAGGGGACAGGGACGGGACACTGAAGCTTTCTTT. Translation gives CASSRGQGRDTEAFF.

The chain is built from TRBV28 and TRBJ2-7; 10 bases map to TRBD1. Trimming cost V 5 bases and J 7 bases; bases outside gene matches: 11. From germline, CDR1 is MDHEN and CDR2 SYDVKM. The CDR3 contains 15 residues. In DNA form, the CDR3 reads TGTGCCAGCAGTACGCCGGGACAGGGGACGTGGGAGCAGTACTTC. The encoded protein is CASSTPGQGTWEQYF.

The chain uses TRBV20-1 and TRBJ2-7, with no clear D. The CDR3 runs to 11 residues. Germline values: CDR1 DFQATT, CDR2 SNEGSKA (reference sequence). V gave up 4 bases and J gave up 2 bases, with 6 bases separating them. CDR3 sequence reads: CSATKTYEQYF. The CDR3 DNA is TGCAGTGCTACCAAAACCTACGAGCAGTACTTC.

This chain connects TRBV7-2 to TRBJ2-5; possible D gene TRBD2, 6 bases. V lost 1 base to trimming and J lost 2 bases, with 8 bases between them. The CDR3 has 14 residues. CDR1 SGHTA and CDR2 FQGNSA come from the germline V gene. The CDR3 spells CASSLGLGQETQYF. The CDR3 region has the DNA TGTGCCAGCAGCTTAGGACTAGGGCAAGAGACCCAGTACTTC.

V is TRBV2 and J is TRBJ2-6; D could derive from TRBD1 or TRBD2 (5 bases each). Trimming left V 6 bases short and J 2 bases short, with 8 bases between. Per germline, CDR1 SNHLY and CDR2 FYNNEI. There are 14 residues in the CDR3. CDR3 amino acids: CASSGTTGANVLTF. The CDR3 bases are TGTGCCAGCAGCGGGACGACTGGGGCCAACGTCCTGACTTTC. Together with reference TRBV2 and TRBJ2-6, the CDR3 gives the full variable domain: EPEVTQTPSHQVTQMGQEVILRCVPISNHLYFYWYRQILGQKVEFLVSFYNNEISEKSEIFDDQFSVERPDGSNFTLKIRSTKLEDSAMYFCASSGTTGANVLTFGAGSRLTVL.

The CDR3 sequence: CASSRQEETQYF. CDR3 nucleotide sequence: TGTGCCAGCAGTCGACAGGAAGAGACCCAGTACTTC. The rearrangement joins TRBV28 to TRBJ2-5; D may be TRBD1 (6 bases). Trimming removed 5 bases from V and 3 bases from J, with 7 bases in between. The germline V gene encodes CDR1 MDHEN and CDR2 SYDVKM. There are 12 residues in the CDR3.

This clone was recorded once. The rearrangement links TRBV28 to TRBJ2-2; 7 positions match TRBD2. Trimming at V came to 4 bases and at J to 1 base, leaving 6 bases not matched to a gene. The CDR3 sequence is 16 residues long. Germline V lookup: CDR1 MDHEN, CDR2 SYDVKM. The CDR3 bases are TGTGCCAGCAGTTCCTCGACTAGCCTGAACACCGGGGAGCTGTTTTTT. Translated: CASSSSTSLNTGELFF.

The gene calls are TRBV9 and TRBJ1-2; D is perhaps TRBD1 (5 bases). Trimming cost V 4 bases and J 4 bases, with 11 bases left between them. This CDR3 has 13 amino acids. Germline values: CDR1 SGDLS, CDR2 YYNGEE. For the CDR3, the DNA is TGTGCCAGCAGCTCAGGGCCCATCTATGGCTACACCTTC. Translated: CASSSGPIYGYTF.

This chain joins TRBV27 and TRBJ1-5, with 9 bases aligning to TRBD1. The germline gives CDR1 MNHEY, CDR2 SMNVEV (reference sequence). There are 16 residues in the CDR3. Germline trimming cut 1 base from V and 3 bases from J; bases unmatched to any gene: 4. The CDR3 DNA reads as TGTGCCAGCAGTTTATATGGACAGGGGCCCAATCAGCCCCAGCATTTT. This translates into CASSLYGQGPNQPQHF.

This chain uses TRBV6-5 with TRBJ1-1, with a tentative D call TRBD1 (5 bases). Trimming left V 0 bases short and J 6 bases short, with 17 bases between. Looked up from germline, CDR1 is MNHEY and CDR2 is SVGAGI. There are 16 residues in the CDR3. CDR3 in DNA: TGTGCCAGCAGTTACTCTCTCTCTGGGGGGATCTCTGAAGCTTTCTTT. Translation: CASSYSLSGGISEAFF.

This clone was counted once. The rearrangement joins TRBV29-1 to TRBJ1-3; a possible D gene is TRBD1 (5 bases). Per the germline V gene, CDR1 is SQVTM and CDR2 is ANQGSEA. The CDR3 runs 15 residues. V was shortened by 2 bases and J by 1 base, with 12 bases between the two germline ends. As DNA, the CDR3 is TGCAGCGTTGAATTCGTAGGGGCTTCTGGAAACACCATATATTTT. As protein: CSVEFVGASGNTIYF.